This TCR beta chain comes out of a study of T cell changes during pregnancy in multiple sclerosis. Libraries were prepared by immunoSEQ multiplex PCR; TCRdb keeps only in-frame clonotypes and omits some of them. The sample holds tens of thousands of clones; 85% to 90% are singletons and the top ten take less than 0.7%. This material consisted of CD4+ T cells from peripheral blood mononuclear cells, taken in the first trimester of pregnancy. This sequence originates from a female donor with multiple sclerosis, enrolled in a pregnancy study.

The chain's CDR3 is CASSIAGVRNQPQHF. CDR3 DNA sequence: TGTGCCAGTAGTATTGCGGGGGTCCGGAATCAGCCCCAGCATTTT. The chain has TRBV19 and TRBJ1-5, with a tentative D call TRBD1 (5 bases). Germline V CDR1 and CDR2: LNHDA, SQIVND (reference sequence). The germline V and J ends were trimmed by 3 bases and 4 bases, with 13 bases remaining between them. CDR3 size: 15 residues.